This entry lists 25 T cell receptor beta chains sequenced from one sample in a study of blood T cell repertoires in COVID-19. TCRdb's table, derived via immunoSEQ multiplex PCR, lists solely in-frame clones and lacks some. The table shows some 200,000 clones, with 60% to 85% occurring only once. The sequencing sample was made of peripheral blood. Every receptor here comes from a woman aged 70-85 years with acute or convalescent COVID-19.

J is TRBJ2-1 and V is TRBV5-1; the D gene is possibly TRBD2 (7 bases). The CDR3 is 16 residues long. Deletions cut 0 bases from V and 9 bases from J, with 19 bases between. Germline V gene data show CDR1 as SGHRS and CDR2 as YFSETQ. This CDR3 is CASSLGPASGGGEQFF. CDR3 nucleotides: TGCGCCAGCAGCTTGGGGCCTGCTAGCGGAGGGGGTGAGCAGTTCTTC.

The chain is built from TRBV28 and TRBJ1-5; 8 bases line up with TRBD1. From germline, CDR1 is MDHEN and CDR2 SYDVKM. This CDR3 region has 16 residues. Trimming took 7 bases from V and 0 from J; bases not matched to a gene: 8. This CDR3 is CASISDRGFSNQPQHF. The CDR3 coding sequence is TGTGCCAGCATTAGCGACAGGGGCTTTAGCAATCAGCCCCAGCATTTT.

The chain has TRBV5-1 and TRBJ2-5; perhaps TRBD2 as D (5 bases). The length of the CDR3 is 15 residues. Trimming removed 0 bases at V and 0 bases at J, with 9 bases between. Germline V CDR1 and CDR2: SGHRS, YFSETQ. The CDR3 spells CASSLGSAYQETQYF. DNA of the CDR3: TGCGCCAGCAGCTTGGGTAGCGCTTACCAAGAGACCCAGTACTTC.

The V and J genes are TRBV5-1 and TRBJ1-1; D is ambiguous. This CDR3 spans 14 amino acids. CDR1 and CDR2 from the germline V gene are SGHRS and YFSETQ. With 0 bases removed from V and 1 base from J, the gap between germline ends came to 7 bases. The CDR3 DNA reads TGCGCCAGCAGCTTGGCCCTAGGGAACACTGAAGCTTTCTTT. Amino acid sequence: CASSLALGNTEAFF. Variable domain in full (rest from reference TRBV5-1 and TRBJ1-1): KAGVTQTPRYLIKTRGQQVTLSCSPISGHRSVSWYQQTPGQGLQFLFEYFSETQRNKGNFPGRFSGRQFSNSRSEMNVSTLELGDSALYLCASSLALGNTEAFFGQGTRLTVV.

The chain combines TRBV29-1 with TRBJ1-4; tentatively, D is TRBD1 (5 bases). CDR3 size: 13 residues. The V gene's germline CDR1 is SQVTM and CDR2 ANQGSEA. Trimming removed 6 bases from V and 8 bases from J, with 16 bases in between. This chain's CDR3 is CSVGRGTGEKLFF. The DNA of the CDR3 is TGCAGCGTCGGACGGGGGACGGGGGAAAAACTGTTTTTT.

This chain joins TRBV3-1 (or the pseudogene TRBV3-2) and TRBJ1-6; D is perhaps TRBD1 (5 bases). Trimming took off 4 bases at V and 9 bases at J, with 16 bases between the two ends. Per the germline V gene, CDR1 is LGHDT and CDR2 is YNNKEL (reference sequence). There are 15 residues in the CDR3. CDR3 bases: TGTGCCAGCAGCCTTTCCTGGGAGGGGAGTTCACCCCTCCACTTT. Its protein is CASSLSWEGSSPLHF.

This clone was seen a few times. The rearrangement links TRBV5-1 to TRBJ1-2; D unresolved. The CDR3 has 13 amino acids. The germline V gene has CDR1 SGHRS and CDR2 YFSETQ. V lost 4 bases, J lost 3 bases, and 10 bases lay in between. The CDR3 coding sequence is TGCGCCAGCAGCACTGACGGAGACTATGGCTACACCTTC. It encodes CASSTDGDYGYTF.

This chain connects TRBV29-1 to TRBJ2-5, with 13 bases aligning to TRBD2. CDR3 size: 14 residues. The V segment lost 6 bases and the J segment 5 bases; nucleotides outside the gene matches: 6. CDR1 and CDR2 from the germline V gene are SQVTM and ANQGSEA. CDR3 region: CSVSGLAGEETQYF. The CDR3 DNA reads TGCAGCGTCTCTGGACTAGCGGGAGAGGAGACCCAGTACTTC.

This clone has a handful of counts. The gene calls are TRBV3-1 (or the pseudogene TRBV3-2) and TRBJ1-1; no clear D gene. Germline CDR1 and CDR2: LGHDT and YNNKEL (reference sequence). The V and J ends lost 1 base and 9 bases respectively, with 9 bases between them. The CDR3 has 12 amino acids. The CDR3 spells CASSQAGTQAFF. In DNA, the CDR3 is TGTGCCAGCAGCCAAGCGGGTACGCAAGCTTTCTTT.

Many counts were recorded for this clone. Here the CDR3 DNA reads TGTGCCAGCAGCCAAGGGCAACAGGGGGCTTACAATGAGCAGTTCTTC. It codes for CASSQGQQGAYNEQFF. The chain combines TRBV3-1 (or the pseudogene TRBV3-2) with TRBJ2-1, with 9 bases aligning to TRBD1. The germline gives CDR1 LGHDT, CDR2 YNNKEL (reference sequence). CDR3 length: 16 amino acids. The junction had 5 bases not matched to a gene; V was cut back by 1 base and J by 4 bases.

The V call is TRBV27, the J call TRBJ1-5, with no clear D. This CDR3 spans 14 amino acids. CDR1 is MNHEY and CDR2 is SMNVEV in the germline V gene (reference sequence). V gave up 1 base and J gave up 4 bases, with 8 bases separating them. In DNA, the CDR3 is TGTGCCAGCAGTTTATTTGTCGGGAATCAGCCCCAGCATTTT. The encoded protein is CASSLFVGNQPQHF.

The chain couples TRBV28 to TRBJ2-7, with 9 bases identical to TRBD1. V dropped 6 bases and J dropped 4; count of bases not matched to a gene: 13. CDR3 length equals 16 residues. Looked up from germline, CDR1 is MDHEN and CDR2 is SYDVKM. The CDR3 loop is CASSPGTGFGGYEQYF. CDR3 coding DNA: TGTGCCAGCAGCCCCGGGACAGGGTTTGGAGGTTACGAGCAGTACTTC.

This chain links TRBV19 with TRBJ1-5; no firm D call. V was trimmed by 4 bases and J by 3 bases, leaving 7 bases between them. This CDR3 is 13 amino acids long. CDR1 is LNHDA, CDR2 SQIVND, per germline (reference sequence). The CDR3: CASSRQDNQPQHF. Here the CDR3 DNA reads TGTGCCAGTAGTAGGCAAGACAATCAGCCCCAGCATTTT.

The V and J genes are TRBV5-1 and TRBJ1-4, with 8 bases aligning to TRBD1. V trimming: 2 bases; J trimming: 7 bases; junction bases outside the gene matches: 4. Germline assignment: CDR1 SGHRS and CDR2 YFSETQ. The CDR3 has 14 residues. The CDR3 protein is CASSLRTGSEKLFF. Here the CDR3 DNA reads TGCGCCAGCAGCTTAAGGACAGGGAGTGAAAAACTGTTTTTT.

The chain couples TRBV29-1 to TRBJ2-1, with 8 bases that match TRBD2. Trimming cost V 4 bases and J 2 bases; bases outside gene matches: 4. Germline CDR1 and CDR2: SQVTM and ANQGSEA. This CDR3 is built from 14 residues. CDR3 nucleotides: TGCAGCGTTGCCCGGGAGGGCCCCTACAATGAGCAGTTCTTC. Protein product: CSVAREGPYNEQFF.

In its sample, this clone was seen once. The J gene is TRBJ1-1, the V gene TRBV5-1, with 8 positions matching TRBD1. The germline gives CDR1 SGHRS, CDR2 YFSETQ. This CDR3 contains 14 residues. Trimming cost V 4 bases and J 4 bases; bases outside gene matches: 6. The DNA of the CDR3 is TGCGCCAGCAGCGCACAGGGGGGGAGCACTGAAGCTTTCTTT. Amino acid sequence: CASSAQGGSTEAFF. Complete variable domain (other parts from reference TRBV5-1 and TRBJ1-1): KAGVTQTPRYLIKTRGQQVTLSCSPISGHRSVSWYQQTPGQGLQFLFEYFSETQRNKGNFPGRFSGRQFSNSRSEMNVSTLELGDSALYLCASSAQGGSTEAFFGQGTRLTVV.

The CDR3: CASSSGLAGYEQYF. The CDR3 bases are TGTGCCAGCAGCTCTGGACTAGCGGGCTACGAGCAGTACTTC. The chain uses TRBV5-4 and TRBJ2-7; 11 nucleotides match TRBD2. The length of the CDR3 is 14 residues. The V and J ends lost 3 bases and 3 bases, in that order; junction bases with no gene match: 2. CDR1 SGHNT and CDR2 YYREEE come from the germline V gene (reference sequence). The variable domain in full, with the rest retrieved from reference TRBV5-4 and TRBJ2-7, is ETGVTQSPTHLIKTRGQQVTLRCSSQSGHNTVSWYQQALGQGPQFIFQYYREEENGRGNFPPRFSGLQFPNYSSELNVNALELDDSALYLCASSSGLAGYEQYFGPGTRLTVT.

The J gene is TRBJ2-3, the V gene TRBV6-1; D ambiguous. The CDR3 is 16 amino acids. The germline V and J ends were trimmed by 1 base and 0 bases, with 11 bases remaining between them. Germline-derived CDR1 and CDR2 are MNHNS and SASEGT. The CDR3 loop is CASSEGAVLSTDTQYF. DNA for the CDR3: TGTGCCAGCAGTGAAGGCGCGGTCCTAAGCACAGATACGCAGTATTTT.

The chain is built from TRBV30 and TRBJ1-5; 7 nucleotides agree with TRBD1. Trimming at V came to 5 bases and at J to 6 bases, leaving 13 bases not matched to a gene. This CDR3 region has 15 residues. The germline gives CDR1 GTSNPN, CDR2 SVGIG (reference sequence). CDR3: CAWGQGHRGAQPQHF. In DNA form, the CDR3 reads TGTGCCTGGGGCCAGGGTCACAGGGGAGCTCAGCCCCAGCATTTT. The whole variable domain, filled in from reference TRBV30 and TRBJ1-5, reads SQTIHQWPATLVQPVGSPLSLECTVEGTSNPNLYWYRQAAGRGLQLLFYSVGIGQISSEVPQNLSASRPQDRQFILSSKKLLLSDSGFYLCAWGQGHRGAQPQHFGDGTRLSIL.

V is TRBV2 and J is TRBJ2-1, with D perhaps TRBD1 (6 bases). The CDR3 length is 15 residues. Germline assignment: CDR1 SNHLY and CDR2 FYNNEI. Trimming cost V 6 bases and J 5 bases, with 17 bases left between them. The chain's CDR3 is CASSGTRFGNNEQFF. The CDR3, as DNA: TGTGCCAGCAGCGGGACAAGGTTTGGTAACAATGAGCAGTTCTTC.

The chain links TRBV27 to TRBJ1-2; D unresolved. The CDR3 covers 13 residues. The germline V and J ends were trimmed by 5 bases and 4 bases, with 11 bases remaining between them. CDR1 is MNHEY, CDR2 SMNVEV, per germline (reference sequence). CDR3 amino acids: CASSTLQFYGYTF. CDR3 DNA sequence: TGTGCCAGCAGTACCCTTCAGTTCTATGGCTACACCTTC.

Ten or more counts support this clone. V usage is TRBV4-1 and J usage is TRBJ2-7; no clear D gene. CDR1 and CDR2 from the germline V gene are MGHRA and YSYEKL. Trimming cost V 1 base and J 7 bases, with 11 bases left between them. The CDR3 is made up of 13 amino acids. The CDR3 nucleotides are TGCGCCAGCAGCCAAGGCAGGTCGTCTGAGCAGTACTTC. Translating gives CASSQGRSSEQYF.

The CDR3 protein is CASSPGGYYGYTF. CDR3 nucleotides: TGTGCCAGCAGCCCTGGGGGCTACTATGGCTACACCTTC. The gene calls are TRBV5-6 and TRBJ1-2, with D possibly TRBD1 on 6 matching bases. The CDR3 spans 13 residues. Per germline, CDR1 SGHDT and CDR2 YYEEEE. The V and J ends lost 4 bases and 3 bases respectively, with 10 bases between them.

This clone was seen just once. The rearrangement joins TRBV3-1 (or the pseudogene TRBV3-2) to TRBJ1-6, with D maybe TRBD1 (5 bases). This CDR3 is 14 amino acids long. Trimming shortened V by 4 bases and J by 10 bases, and 14 bases separated the two germline ends. CDR1 LGHDT and CDR2 YNNKEL come from the germline V gene (reference sequence). CDR3 loop: CASSPQVIDSPLHF. The CDR3 DNA reads as TGTGCCAGCAGCCCACAGGTTATTGACTCACCCCTCCACTTT.

This clone appeared a single time. The rearrangement links TRBV2 to TRBJ1-5, with D perhaps matching TRBD1 (6 bases). Germline V gene lookup returns CDR1 SNHLY and CDR2 FYNNEI. V was shortened by 3 bases and J by 5 bases, with 14 bases between the two germline ends. This CDR3 has 15 residues. The CDR3 loop is CASSEDYRAYQPQHF. The CDR3 DNA is TGTGCCAGCAGTGAGGATTACAGGGCGTATCAGCCCCAGCATTTT.